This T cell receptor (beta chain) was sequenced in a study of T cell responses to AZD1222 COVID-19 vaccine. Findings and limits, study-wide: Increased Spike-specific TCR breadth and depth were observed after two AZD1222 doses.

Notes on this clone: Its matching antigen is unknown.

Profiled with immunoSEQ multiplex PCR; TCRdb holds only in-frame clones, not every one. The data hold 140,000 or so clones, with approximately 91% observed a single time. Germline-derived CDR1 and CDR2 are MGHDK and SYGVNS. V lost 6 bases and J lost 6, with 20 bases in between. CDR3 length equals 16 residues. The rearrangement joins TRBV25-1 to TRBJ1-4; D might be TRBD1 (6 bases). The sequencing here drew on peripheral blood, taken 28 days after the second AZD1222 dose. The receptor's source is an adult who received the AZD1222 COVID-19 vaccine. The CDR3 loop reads CASSGLRGVGDEKLFF. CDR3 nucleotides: TGTGCCAGCAGCGGACTGAGGGGGGTTGGGGATGAAAAACTGTTTTTT.